This entry is about one T cell receptor beta chain. Its antigen remains unknown. This same CDR3 is encoded by further DNA sequences in the sample. Treatment in this sample: oral pan-JAK inhibitor, 5-10 mg twice daily. Lesional scalp punch biopsies and peripheral blood were collected from alopecia areata patients. The record originates from a study of CD8+ T cells in alopecia areata. General study points: Especially in alopecia totalis/universalis, lesional scalp showed greater clonality than normal scalp did. Sequencing of scalp samples also includes resident alphabeta T cells from normal skin. Scalp clonality and expanded CD8+ clones among the top 100 were significantly decreased by tofacitinib.

Reverse transcribed after extraction, RNA yielded cDNA as the sequencing template. TCRdb keeps only in-frame clones here, not all; method: immunoSEQ multiplex PCR. The table lists about 260,000 clones, around 64% of them singletons. The CDR3 contains 13 residues. Looked up from germline, CDR1 is PRHDT and CDR2 is FYEKMQ (reference sequence). Trimming cost V 2 bases and J 5 bases, with 9 bases left between them. The chain carries TRBV13 and TRBJ2-5; D is perhaps TRBD2 (6 bases). This receptor was identified in a human donor with alopecia areata. The input for sequencing was CD4+ T cells sorted from blood, taken around week 54, from a patient treated with tofacitinib. The CDR3 is CASSLRLVETQYF. The CDR3 region has the DNA TGTGCCAGCAGCTTAAGACTAGTGGAGACCCAGTACTTC. Based on the CDR3 plus reference TRBV13 and TRBJ2-5, the full variable domain is AAGVIQSPRHLIKEKRETATLKCYPIPRHDTVYWYQQGPGQDPQFLISFYEKMQSDKGSIPDRFSAQQFSDYHSELNMSSLELGDSALYFCASSLRLVETQYFGPGTRLLVL.